The 20 T cell receptor beta chains below were found in one sample sequenced in a study of T cell responses to AZD1222 COVID-19 vaccine. Profiled with immunoSEQ multiplex PCR; TCRdb holds only in-frame clones, not every one. The data show roughly 180,000 clones, with 91% seen just once and more than 1.5% held by the top ten. The sequencing used peripheral blood, collected 28 days after the second AZD1222 dose. All receptors come from an adult who received the AZD1222 COVID-19 vaccine.

This clone has a single count. The chain couples TRBV10-3 to TRBJ2-1, with 8 bases matching TRBD1. Germline V gene data show CDR1 as ENHRY and CDR2 as SYGVKD. This CDR3 has 15 residues. The V and J ends lost 3 bases and 9 bases, in that order; junction bases with no gene match: 10. Here the CDR3 DNA reads TGTGCCATCAGTGAAAAACAGGGGGACGGCAGTGAGCAGTTCTTC. It encodes CAISEKQGDGSEQFF.

This chain connects TRBV7-9 to TRBJ1-2; 7 bases are shared with TRBD1. Germline loops: CDR1 SEHNR, CDR2 FQNEAQ (reference sequence). This CDR3 has 15 residues. V was pared by 4 bases and J by 3 bases, with 8 bases of the junction left unmatched. The CDR3 spells CASSWDSVSYYGYTF. The DNA for the CDR3 is TGTGCCAGCAGCTGGGACAGCGTCAGCTACTATGGCTACACCTTC.

The gene calls are TRBV9 and TRBJ1-1; the D is unclear. CDR1 and CDR2 (germline): SGDLS, YYNGEE. V was trimmed by 2 bases and J by 0 bases, leaving 8 bases between them. The CDR3 consists of 14 residues. The CDR3 sequence is CASSVSDLNTEAFF. CDR3 DNA: TGTGCCAGCAGCGTTTCAGACTTGAACACTGAAGCTTTCTTT.

The genes are TRBV10-2 and TRBJ2-7; perhaps TRBD2 as D (6 bases). V dropped 6 bases and J dropped 2 bases, with 14 bases sitting between them. This CDR3 spans 14 amino acids. CDR1 and CDR2 (germline): WSHSY, SAAADI. The CDR3 DNA follows: TGCGCCAGCAGGGGGTCGGGGGTGACCTACGAGCAGTACTTC. The encoded protein is CASRGSGVTYEQYF.

V usage is TRBV9 and J usage is TRBJ2-1, with 13 bases lining up with TRBD2. Trimming cost V 6 bases and J 9 bases; bases outside gene matches: 9. The CDR3 spans 15 residues. Per the germline V gene, CDR1 is SGDLS and CDR2 is YYNGEE. The CDR3 is CASNSGTSGVSEQFF. The CDR3 bases are TGTGCCAGCAACTCCGGGACTAGCGGGGTGAGTGAGCAGTTCTTC.

The CDR3 here is CATSKAGTGWADTQYF. The CDR3 nucleotides are TGTGCCACCAGCAAAGCCGGGACAGGGTGGGCAGATACGCAGTATTTT. The genes are TRBV15 and TRBJ2-3; 9 bases match TRBD1. V shed 4 bases and J 4 bases; nucleotides not matched to a gene: 9. CDR1 and CDR2 (germline): LNHNV, YYDKDF (reference sequence). The CDR3 totals 16 residues.

The chain carries TRBV19 and TRBJ2-1; D assignment may be TRBD1 or TRBD2 (6 bases each). V was pared by 2 bases and J by 9 bases, with 17 bases between. Germline V lookup: CDR1 LNHDA, CDR2 SQIVND (reference sequence). This CDR3 is built from 15 residues. This CDR3 reads CASSIIGGPALEQFF. The CDR3 nucleotides are TGTGCCAGTAGTATAATTGGGGGGCCCGCTCTTGAGCAGTTCTTC.

The chain employs TRBV7-2 and TRBJ2-1; the match to TRBD1 covers 9 bases. With 6 bases clipped from V and 8 bases from J, the junction kept 11 bases outside the gene matches. The CDR3 contains 15 residues. The germline CDR1 and CDR2 sequences are SGHTA and FQGNSA. DNA of the CDR3: TGTGCCAGCAGGGTTGGGGGGACAGGGTCGGATGAGCAGTTCTTC. As protein: CASRVGGTGSDEQFF. Full variable domain (outside the CDR3, taken from reference TRBV7-2 and TRBJ2-1): GAGVSQSPSNKVTEKGKDVELRCDPISGHTALYWYRQSLGQGLEFLIYFQGNSAPDKSGLPSDRFSAERTGGSVSTLTIQRTQQEDSAVYLCASRVGGTGSDEQFFGPGTRLTVL.

The rearrangement links TRBV7-2 to TRBJ2-2, with 7 nucleotides matching TRBD2. There are 15 residues in the CDR3. J lost 15 bases, V lost 4 bases, and 17 bases had no gene match. CDR1 SGHTA and CDR2 FQGNSA come from the germline V gene. The CDR3 is CASSSYPGTMRWVFF. The CDR3 nucleotides are TGTGCCAGCAGCTCTTACCCCGGGACTATGCGTTGGGTGTTTTTT.

This chain's CDR3 is CASSTRNSGNTIYF. Here the CDR3 DNA reads TGTGCCAGTAGTACACGAAACTCTGGAAACACCATATATTTT. The rearrangement links TRBV19 to TRBJ1-3, with no clear D. Per the germline V gene, CDR1 is LNHDA and CDR2 is SQIVND (reference sequence). This CDR3 is built from 14 residues. Trimming removed 4 bases at V and 0 bases at J, with 7 bases between.

Only one count was recorded for this clone. The chain couples TRBV5-6 to TRBJ2-7; 14 bases are shared with TRBD2. Per germline, CDR1 SGHDT and CDR2 YYEEEE. The CDR3 is 16 amino acids. With 2 bases clipped from V and 1 base from J, the junction kept 2 bases outside the gene matches. Here the CDR3 reads CASSFGLAGGSYEQYF. CDR3 coding DNA: TGTGCCAGCAGCTTTGGACTAGCGGGAGGTTCCTACGAGCAGTACTTC.

The rearrangement links TRBV5-4 to TRBJ2-5; D may be TRBD1 (6 bases). CDR1 SGHNT and CDR2 YYREEE come from the germline V gene (reference sequence). The CDR3 is 13 residues long. Trimming shortened V by 4 bases and J by 1 base, and 8 bases separated the two germline ends. The CDR3 loop is CASSGGPQETQYF. For the CDR3, the DNA is TGTGCCAGCAGCGGGGGCCCCCAAGAGACCCAGTACTTC.

V gene TRBV7-2 combines with J gene TRBJ2-1; D remains ambiguous. V lost 1 base and J lost 7, with 11 bases in between. Per the germline V gene, CDR1 is SGHTA and CDR2 is FQGNSA. CDR3 length: 14 residues. CDR3 sequence reads: CASSLVDRPNEQFF. The CDR3, as DNA: TGTGCCAGCAGCTTAGTGGATCGCCCGAATGAGCAGTTCTTC.

V gene TRBV4-1 combines with J gene TRBJ1-3, with D unclear. The CDR3 is 16 amino acids. Germline V gene data show CDR1 as MGHRA and CDR2 as YSYEKL. V lost 5 bases and J lost 4, with 18 bases in between. In DNA form, the CDR3 reads TGCGCCAGCAGCAGCCGGCTGACTGGAGAGGGAAACACCATATATTTT. Protein product: CASSSRLTGEGNTIYF.

This clone has a handful of counts. This sequence joins TRBV6-1 and TRBJ1-1; weak D call: TRBD1 (6 bases). This CDR3 region has 16 residues. Germline loops: CDR1 MNHNS, CDR2 SASEGT. Trimming removed 2 bases at V and 1 base at J, with 14 bases between. This CDR3 is CASSELGGHGNTEAFF. The CDR3 coding sequence is TGTGCCAGCAGTGAATTGGGGGGCCATGGGAACACTGAAGCTTTCTTT.

V and J are TRBV27 and TRBJ2-3, with D possibly TRBD2 on 5 matching bases. CDR1 is MNHEY and CDR2 is SMNVEV in the germline V gene (reference sequence). The CDR3 sequence is 15 residues long. Trimming pared 3 bases from V and 3 bases from J, leaving 13 bases between. This chain's CDR3 is CASSLSRGPTDTQYF. The DNA for the CDR3 is TGTGCCAGCAGTTTGTCTAGAGGGCCGACAGATACGCAGTATTTT.

The CDR3 region is CASSQDMSPSGSLSYEQYF. The CDR3 DNA follows: TGTGCCAGCAGCCAAGATATGTCGCCTAGCGGGAGTCTGTCCTACGAGCAGTACTTC. The rearrangement links TRBV3-1 (or the pseudogene TRBV3-2) to TRBJ2-7; TRBD2 aligns across 10 bases. The V segment lost 0 bases and the J segment 1 base; nucleotides outside the gene matches: 12. The CDR3 runs 19 residues. Germline CDR1 is LGHDT and CDR2 is YNNKEL (reference sequence).

The gene calls are TRBV7-9 and TRBJ2-7; 8 nucleotides agree with TRBD2. Germline V gene lookup returns CDR1 SEHNR and CDR2 FQNEAQ (reference sequence). V shed 5 bases and J 2 bases; nucleotides not matched to a gene: 8. CDR3 length: 15 amino acids. CDR3 sequence: CASSPGRGATYEQYF. CDR3 DNA: TGTGCCAGCAGCCCGGGGCGGGGGGCAACCTACGAGCAGTACTTC.

The V and J genes are TRBV11-2 and TRBJ1-4; D possibly corresponds to TRBD1 (5 bases). V was shortened by 5 bases and J by 3 bases, with 16 bases between the two germline ends. This CDR3 has 16 residues. Per the germline V gene, CDR1 is SGHAT and CDR2 is FQNNGV. CDR3 sequence: CASSQSRGIPNEKLFF. CDR3 nucleotides: TGTGCCAGCAGCCAATCCCGGGGGATACCTAATGAAAAACTGTTTTTT.

V and J are TRBV18 and TRBJ1-2; unclear D gene. The length of the CDR3 is 13 residues. The germline V gene has CDR1 KGHSH and CDR2 LQKENI. The V gene lost 2 bases and the J gene lost 10 bases, with 14 bases spanning the gap. This CDR3 reads CASSPFSQEDYTF. The CDR3 DNA reads TGTGCCAGCTCACCATTTAGTCAGGAAGACTACACCTTC.